The rows below give T cell receptor beta chains drawn from one sample of a study of T-cell memory formation after mild COVID-19. TCRdb reanalysed the 5' RACE reads using MiXCR and keeps one entry per CDR3 protein. The table has hundreds of thousands of distinct CDR3 sequences, around 27% seen once. Sequencing used PBMCs or a T cell subset sorted from them (not recorded which). The receptor set was obtained from an adult woman who had mild COVID-19 (a few samples of this study predate the infection). Cell type and time point are not known. CDR3s include the opening cysteine and the closing phenylalanine or tryptophan. The order of the fields is clone size, D gene, V gene, J gene, CDR3 protein, CDR3 DNA. D genes are given only for firm matches. For some rows the clone size is stated as once, few or many, or as a class when expanded; others skip it.

abundance: .
d_gene: .
v_gene: TRBV7-2
j_gene: TRBJ2-1
CDR3aa: CASRDTFYNEQFF
CDR3nt: TGTGCCTCCCGGGACACCTTCTACAATGAGCAGTTCTTC

abundance: .
d_gene: TRBD2
v_gene: TRBV5-5
j_gene: TRBJ2-3
CDR3aa: CASSFRGGREGRSDTQYF
CDR3nt: TGTGCCAGCAGCTTCCGAGGTGGGCGGGAGGGCCGCTCAGATACGCAGTATTTT

abundance: once
d_gene: .
v_gene: TRBV7-7
j_gene: TRBJ2-3
CDR3aa: CASSLGGGFGDTQYF
CDR3nt: TGTGCCAGCAGCTTAGGTGGGGGCTTCGGGGATACGCAGTATTTT

abundance: .
d_gene: TRBD1
v_gene: TRBV19
j_gene: TRBJ2-5
CDR3aa: CASSIGGQGSRETQYF
CDR3nt: TGTGCCAGTAGTATAGGGGGACAGGGATCGCGAGAGACCCAGTACTTC

abundance: .
d_gene: .
v_gene: TRBV7-2
j_gene: TRBJ1-1
CDR3aa: CASSPAGRFMNTEAFF
CDR3nt: TGTGCCAGCAGCCCCGCGGGTCGCTTCATGAACACTGAAGCTTTCTTT

abundance: .
d_gene: .
v_gene: TRBV7-2
j_gene: TRBJ2-3
CDR3aa: CASSLTSPGGTDTQYF
CDR3nt: TGTGCCAGCAGCTTAACGTCGCCAGGCGGAACAGATACGCAGTATTTT

abundance: .
d_gene: .
v_gene: TRBV30
j_gene: TRBJ2-5
CDR3aa: CAWRYSPETQYF
CDR3nt: TGTGCCTGGAGGTACAGCCCAGAGACCCAGTACTTC

abundance: .
d_gene: TRBD2
v_gene: TRBV4-1
j_gene: TRBJ2-1
CDR3aa: CASSQAFPGGPLNEQFF
CDR3nt: TGCGCCAGCAGCCAAGCCTTCCCGGGGGGGCCTTTGAATGAGCAGTTCTTC

abundance: .
d_gene: .
v_gene: TRBV7-8
j_gene: TRBJ2-7
CDR3aa: CASEPIRQGSYEQYF
CDR3nt: TGTGCCAGCGAGCCTATCAGGCAGGGTTCCTACGAGCAGTACTTC

abundance: .
d_gene: TRBD1
v_gene: TRBV9
j_gene: TRBJ2-7
CDR3aa: CASSVGSGTGGYEQYF
CDR3nt: TGTGCCAGCAGCGTAGGCTCCGGGACAGGGGGCTACGAGCAGTACTTC

abundance: many
d_gene: .
v_gene: TRBV7-2
j_gene: TRBJ2-5
CDR3aa: CASSSGGGRRGETQYF
CDR3nt: TGTGCCAGCAGCTCCGGGGGCGGGCGGCGAGGAGAGACCCAGTACTTC

abundance: few
d_gene: .
v_gene: TRBV7-9
j_gene: TRBJ1-1
CDR3aa: CASSQTGQAFF
CDR3nt: TGTGCCAGCAGCCAGACAGGACAAGCTTTCTTT

abundance: .
d_gene: .
v_gene: TRBV12-3/TRBV12-4
j_gene: TRBJ2-2
CDR3aa: CASRDLGTGELFF
CDR3nt: TGTGCCAGCAGGGACCTGGGGACCGGGGAGCTGTTTTTT

abundance: few
d_gene: TRBD2
v_gene: TRBV5-4
j_gene: TRBJ2-7
CDR3aa: CASRAGTSSPYEQYF
CDR3nt: TGTGCCAGCAGGGCCGGGACTAGCAGCCCCTACGAGCAGTACTTC

abundance: .
d_gene: .
v_gene: TRBV27
j_gene: TRBJ2-7
CDR3aa: CASSVTGYLTYEQYF
CDR3nt: TGTGCCAGCAGTGTAACAGGGTACTTGACCTACGAGCAGTACTTC

abundance: .
d_gene: .
v_gene: TRBV15
j_gene: TRBJ1-3
CDR3aa: CATSDRSSGNTIYF
CDR3nt: TGTGCCACCAGCGACAGAAGCTCTGGAAACACCATATATTTT

abundance: few
d_gene: .
v_gene: TRBV7-6
j_gene: TRBJ2-1
CDR3aa: CASSSPLPSGEQFF
CDR3nt: TGTGCCAGCAGCTCTCCCCTGCCCTCGGGTGAGCAGTTCTTC

abundance: few
d_gene: .
v_gene: TRBV5-1
j_gene: TRBJ2-1
CDR3aa: CASSLPDRPGGQFF
CDR3nt: TGCGCCAGCAGCTTGCCCGACAGACCCGGCGGGCAGTTCTTC

abundance: .
d_gene: TRBD2
v_gene: TRBV5-4
j_gene: TRBJ2-1
CDR3aa: CASSPTSGFNNEQFF
CDR3nt: TGTGCCAGCAGCCCGACTAGCGGTTTTAACAATGAGCAGTTCTTC

abundance: few
d_gene: .
v_gene: TRBV5-6
j_gene: TRBJ1-1
CDR3aa: CASSLDGRINTEAFF
CDR3nt: TGTGCCAGCAGCTTGGATGGACGGATCAACACTGAAGCTTTCTTT

abundance: .
d_gene: TRBD2
v_gene: TRBV4-2
j_gene: TRBJ2-7
CDR3aa: CASSPRLAGGPYEQYF
CDR3nt: TGTGCCAGCAGCCCTCGACTAGCGGGGGGCCCCTACGAGCAGTACTTC

abundance: .
d_gene: .
v_gene: TRBV10-3
j_gene: TRBJ2-7
CDR3aa: CAISESHEQYF
CDR3nt: TGTGCCATCAGTGAATCCCACGAGCAGTACTTC

abundance: .
d_gene: .
v_gene: TRBV18
j_gene: TRBJ2-5
CDR3aa: CASSPPRKGGETQYF
CDR3nt: TGTGCCAGCTCACCACCGCGGAAGGGGGGAGAGACCCAGTACTTC

abundance: few
d_gene: .
v_gene: TRBV7-9
j_gene: TRBJ2-3
CDR3aa: CASSLGGLNTDTQYF
CDR3nt: TGTGCCAGCAGCTTGGGAGGATTGAACACAGATACGCAGTATTTT